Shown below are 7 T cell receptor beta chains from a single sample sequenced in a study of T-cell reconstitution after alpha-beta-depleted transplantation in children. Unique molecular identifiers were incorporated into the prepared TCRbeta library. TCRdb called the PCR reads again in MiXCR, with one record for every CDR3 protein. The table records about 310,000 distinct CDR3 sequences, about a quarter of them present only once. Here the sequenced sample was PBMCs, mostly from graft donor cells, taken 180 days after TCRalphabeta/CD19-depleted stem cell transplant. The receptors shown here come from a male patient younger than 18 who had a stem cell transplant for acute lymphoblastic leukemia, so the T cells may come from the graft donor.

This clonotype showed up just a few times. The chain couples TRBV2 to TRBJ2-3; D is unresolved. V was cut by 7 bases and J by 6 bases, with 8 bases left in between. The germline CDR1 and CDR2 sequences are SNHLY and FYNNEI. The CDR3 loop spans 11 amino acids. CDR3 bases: TGTGCCAGCAAACCATTGGATACGCAGTATTTT. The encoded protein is CASKPLDTQYF.

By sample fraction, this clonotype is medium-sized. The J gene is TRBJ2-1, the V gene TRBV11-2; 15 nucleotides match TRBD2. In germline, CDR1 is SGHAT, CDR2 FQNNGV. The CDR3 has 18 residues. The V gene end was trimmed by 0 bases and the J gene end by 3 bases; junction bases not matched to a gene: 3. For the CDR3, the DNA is TGTGCCAGCAGCTTAGAAGGGACTAGCGGGAGGTTCTACAATGAGCAGTTCTTC. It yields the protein CASSLEGTSGRFYNEQFF.

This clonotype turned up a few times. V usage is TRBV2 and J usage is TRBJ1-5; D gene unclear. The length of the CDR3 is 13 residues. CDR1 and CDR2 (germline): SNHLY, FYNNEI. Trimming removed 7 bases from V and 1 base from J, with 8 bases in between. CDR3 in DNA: TGTGCCAGCAACGCCTGGAGCAATCAGCCCCAGCATTTT. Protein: CASNAWSNQPQHF.

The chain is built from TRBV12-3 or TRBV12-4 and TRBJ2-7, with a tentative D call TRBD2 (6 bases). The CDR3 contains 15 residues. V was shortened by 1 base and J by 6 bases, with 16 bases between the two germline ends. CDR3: CASSLVRVMGGEQYF. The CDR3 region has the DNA TGTGCCAGCAGTTTAGTTAGGGTGATGGGGGGCGAGCAGTACTTC.

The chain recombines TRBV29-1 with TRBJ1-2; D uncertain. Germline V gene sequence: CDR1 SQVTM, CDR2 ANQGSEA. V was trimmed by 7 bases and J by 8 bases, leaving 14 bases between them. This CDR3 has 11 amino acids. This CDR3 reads CSGGRFNGYTF. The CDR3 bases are TGCAGCGGTGGAAGGTTTAACGGCTACACCTTC.

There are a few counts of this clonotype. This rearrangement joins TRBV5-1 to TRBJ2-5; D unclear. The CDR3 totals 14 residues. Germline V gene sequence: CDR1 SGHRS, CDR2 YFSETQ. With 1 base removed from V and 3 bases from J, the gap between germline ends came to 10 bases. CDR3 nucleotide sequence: TGCGCCAGCAGCTTGTTTGGGCAGAAAGAGACCCAGTACTTC. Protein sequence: CASSLFGQKETQYF.

The CDR3 DNA reads TGTGCCAGCACTAGCCCCGGTTTTTGGACAGGGACTTCCTCTGGGGCCAACGTCCTGACTTTC. Residues: CASTSPGFWTGTSSGANVLTF. This chain links TRBV21-1 with TRBJ2-6; whether TRBD1, the table's D call, matches the DNA was not checked. TRBV21-1 has pseudogene status. The CDR3 spans 21 residues.